This T cell receptor beta chain was documented in a study of T cells in Graves' hyperthyroidism and ophthalmopathy. This clonotype occurred many times. The antigen remains undetermined. The CDR3 has 15 amino acids. Germline V gene sequence: CDR1 LGHDT, CDR2 YNNKEL (reference sequence). The V end was cut by 1 base, the J end by 7 bases, with 11 bases between. Amplification yielded TCR beta CDR3 regions, with RNA transcripts as the source. TCR CDR3 underwent first-round RT-PCR with the HTBI primer set. TCRdb fed the multiplex PCR reads into MiXCR, producing one record per CDR3 protein. The sample shows 480,000 or so distinct CDR3 sequences, under 15% of them seen only once. Points from the study as a whole: Ophthalmopathy was told apart from stable hyperthyroidism by a 13 V-J model.

Graves' hyperthyroidism without ophthalmopathy progression within 18 months was termed stable. Diagnoses were established using clinical symptoms, serum thyroxine and TRAb, thyroid ultrasound and orbital computed tomography. Sequencing input: blood. The receptor's source is a woman aged 18 to 35 with Graves' hyperthyroidism. This chain links TRBV3-1 with TRBJ1-6; no reliable D call. CDR3 in DNA: TGTGCCAGCAGCCAAGGGCGGGAGAGGAATTCACCCCTCCACTTT. This codes for CASSQGRERNSPLHF.